This passage covers 30 T cell receptor beta chains from one sample sequenced in a study of metastatic and nonmetastatic thyroid tumors. Via MiXCR, TCRdb re-called the PCR reads. The sample consists of over 50,000 clones, 25% to 35% of them appearing once. Each patient went into thyroid surgery without having received any treatment. The sample was blood. Receptor source: a female donor with papillary thyroid cancer or a benign thyroid nodule (not recorded which). Some clones in this sample may be carry-over from other donors' samples.

This clone was observed a handful of times. The V and J genes are TRBV12-5 and TRBJ2-1, with D unclear. V gave up 0 bases and J gave up 5 bases, with 14 bases separating them. The V gene's germline CDR1 is LGHNT and CDR2 FRNRAP. The CDR3 covers 16 residues. The CDR3 reads CASGLVVVTANNEQFF. CDR3 in DNA: TGTGCTAGTGGTTTGGTGGTGGTGACGGCGAACAATGAGCAGTTCTTC.

This clone was picked up a small number of times. The chain joins TRBV12-3 or TRBV12-4 to TRBJ1-2, with D possibly matching TRBD1 (5 bases). The CDR3 loop spans 14 amino acids. Trimming shortened V by 4 bases and J by 2 bases, and 11 bases separated the two germline ends. CDR3 loop: CASSSQGSNYGYTF. In nucleotides, the CDR3 is TGTGCCAGCAGTTCCCAGGGTTCCAACTATGGCTACACCTTC.

The chain recombines TRBV19 with TRBJ1-2; 7 bases match TRBD1. The germline V gene encodes CDR1 LNHDA and CDR2 SQIVND (reference sequence). The CDR3 has 15 amino acids. Trimming removed 5 bases from V and 3 bases from J; junction bases left unmatched: 9. The chain's CDR3 is CASSSIGQDHYGYTF. CDR3 in DNA: TGTGCCAGTAGTTCGATCGGACAGGACCACTATGGCTACACCTTC.

This clone showed up just a few times. The chain combines TRBV2 with TRBJ2-3, with D hard to call. Germline lookup yields CDR1 SNHLY and CDR2 FYNNEI. V was pared by 6 bases and J by 2 bases, with 3 bases between. CDR3 size: 11 residues. CDR3 protein: CASRYTDTQYF. In DNA, the CDR3 is TGTGCCAGCAGGTACACAGATACGCAGTATTTT.

This clone was found once. The chain links TRBV30 to TRBJ1-2; D is perhaps TRBD1 (6 bases). CDR1 is GTSNPN, CDR2 SVGIG, per germline (reference sequence). The CDR3 consists of 11 residues. The CDR3 region is CALQGIVGYTF. DNA of the CDR3: TGTGCTCTACAGGGAATAGTTGGCTACACCTTC.

This clone was seen many times. V usage is TRBV18 and J usage is TRBJ2-2, with D unclear. V lost 3 bases and J lost 7, with 15 bases in between. This CDR3 spans 15 amino acids. Germline CDR1 and CDR2: KGHSH and LQKENI. This chain's CDR3 is CASSPVASQGGELFF. In nucleotides, the CDR3 is TGTGCCAGCTCACCCGTGGCCAGCCAAGGCGGGGAGCTGTTTTTT.

This clone was counted a few times. The V and J genes are TRBV12-3 or TRBV12-4 and TRBJ2-2; weak D call: TRBD2 (5 bases). Trimming took off 3 bases at V and 3 bases at J, with 8 bases between the two ends. The CDR3 loop spans 14 amino acids. CDR3 sequence (DNA): TGTGCCAGCAGTTTTCCAGCGGACACCGGGGAGCTGTTTTTT. This codes for CASSFPADTGELFF.

V and J are TRBV11-2 and TRBJ1-1; TRBD1 might be the D (5 bases). Germline V gene lookup returns CDR1 SGHAT and CDR2 FQNNGV. This CDR3 region has 18 residues. The V gene lost 3 bases and the J gene lost 6 bases, with 26 bases spanning the gap. The CDR3 DNA reads as TGTGCCAGCAGCTTTGGGGAATGGGACCGAAAAACGGGCGCTGAAGCTTTCTTT. Its protein product is CASSFGEWDRKTGAEAFF.

The chain joins TRBV27 to TRBJ2-7, with 7 bases lining up with TRBD2. V shed 8 bases and J 3 bases; nucleotides not matched to a gene: 10. Germline V gene sequence: CDR1 MNHEY, CDR2 SMNVEV (reference sequence). The CDR3 has 14 amino acids. Here the CDR3 reads CASRLLGGFYEQYF. CDR3 bases: TGTGCCAGCCGGTTGTTGGGAGGGTTCTACGAGCAGTACTTC.

A few counts support this clone. The chain carries TRBV15 and TRBJ2-3, with D uncertain. Germline CDR1 and CDR2: LNHNV and YYDKDF (reference sequence). V lost 1 base and J lost 6, with 14 bases in between. This CDR3 has 15 residues. The CDR3: CATSRGTSFTDTQYF. The CDR3 DNA reads as TGTGCCACCAGCAGAGGCACGTCCTTTACTGATACGCAGTATTTT.

This chain links TRBV20-1 with TRBJ2-7; tentative D call: TRBD2 (5 bases). CDR3 length equals 13 residues. V was pared by 2 bases and J by 4 bases, with 12 bases between. Germline V CDR1 and CDR2: DFQATT, SNEGSKA (reference sequence). CDR3 sequence: CSARRTPLYEQYF. DNA of the CDR3: TGCAGTGCTAGAAGGACTCCCCTATACGAGCAGTACTTC.

This clone has a handful of counts. The chain carries TRBV19 and TRBJ2-1, with 14 nucleotides matching TRBD2. Germline V lookup: CDR1 LNHDA, CDR2 SQIVND (reference sequence). Germline trimming cut 4 bases from V and 8 bases from J; bases unmatched to any gene: 4. This CDR3 is 15 amino acids long. The CDR3 bases are TGTGCCAGTAGTAGACTAGCGGGAGGGCCGGATGAGCAGTTCTTC. The encoded protein is CASSRLAGGPDEQFF.

The rearrangement joins TRBV4-1 to TRBJ1-1; D not certain. CDR1 and CDR2 (germline): MGHRA, YSYEKL. Trimming removed 0 bases at V and 6 bases at J, with 11 bases between. The length of the CDR3 is 14 residues. CDR3 coding DNA: TGCGCCAGCAGCCAAGAGGCGGGTAGGGCTGAAGCTTTCTTT. Its translation: CASSQEAGRAEAFF.

The V gene is TRBV6-1, the J gene TRBJ2-1, with D perhaps assigned TRBD1 or TRBD2 (6 bases each). Trimming took off 8 bases at V and 0 bases at J, with 14 bases between the two ends. This CDR3 region has 15 residues. CDR1 is MNHNS, CDR2 SASEGT, per germline. CDR3 DNA sequence: TGTGCCAGCTGCCCCGGGGGCGACTCCTACAATGAGCAGTTCTTC. This codes for CASCPGGDSYNEQFF.

The chain links TRBV6-2 or TRBV6-3 to TRBJ1-5; tentative D call: TRBD1 (6 bases). The V and J ends lost 0 bases and 6 bases respectively, with 9 bases between them. The germline gives CDR1 MNHEY, CDR2 SVGEGT. The CDR3 sequence is 14 residues long. CDR3 coding DNA: TGTGCCAGCAGTTACTCCAGGGGCGGTCAGCCCCAGCATTTT. Its translation is CASSYSRGGQPQHF.

V and J are TRBV12-3 or TRBV12-4 and TRBJ2-7; perhaps TRBD2 as D (6 bases). The CDR3 has 14 amino acids. Trimming left V 7 bases short and J 2 bases short, with 15 bases between. CDR3 nucleotides: TGTGCCAGCACCCAGCGCGGGGCGCCCTACGAGCAGTACTTC. It specifies CASTQRGAPYEQYF.

The CDR3 sequence is CASSSNTQPQHF. The CDR3 coding sequence is TGTGCCAGCAGTTCGAACACTCAGCCCCAGCATTTT. V is TRBV5-6 and J is TRBJ1-5; D is ambiguous. Germline V gene data show CDR1 as SGHDT and CDR2 as YYEEEE. This CDR3 contains 12 residues. Trimming took off 5 bases at V and 6 bases at J, with 9 bases between the two ends.

In its sample, this clone was seen many times. The chain has TRBV11-2 and TRBJ1-1; D gene ambiguous. The CDR3 has 10 residues. V lost 6 bases and J lost 11, with 10 bases in between. The germline V gene encodes CDR1 SGHAT and CDR2 FQNNGV. CDR3 region: CASREGEAFF. The DNA of the CDR3 is TGTGCCAGCAGGGAGGGCGAGGCTTTCTTT.

The genes are TRBV5-1 and TRBJ1-2; D call uncertain. This CDR3 comprises 13 residues. The germline CDR1 and CDR2 sequences are SGHRS and YFSETQ. V dropped 5 bases and J dropped 4 bases, with 12 bases sitting between them. The CDR3 nucleotides are TGCGCCAGCAGTTTCAAGGTCTCCTATGGCTACACCTTC. Translating gives CASSFKVSYGYTF.

This clone was seen more than once but under ten times. The J gene is TRBJ1-2, the V gene TRBV28, with a tentative D call TRBD1 (5 bases). Germline assignment: CDR1 MDHEN and CDR2 SYDVKM. V was clipped by 5 bases and J by 6 bases, with 16 bases between them. The CDR3 has 14 residues. In DNA form, the CDR3 reads TGTGCCAGCAGTCTGGACCAACAGGAGAATGGCTACACCTTC. This gives the protein CASSLDQQENGYTF.

Relative to its sample, this clone is medium-sized (0.01 to 0.1%). CDR3 in amino acids: CASSFARGDEQYF. DNA for the CDR3: TGTGCCAGCAGTTTTGCACGGGGTGACGAGCAGTACTTC. The chain joins TRBV28 to TRBJ2-7; tentatively, D is TRBD2 (5 bases). V dropped 3 bases and J dropped 5 bases, with 11 bases sitting between them. Germline V gene sequence: CDR1 MDHEN, CDR2 SYDVKM. This CDR3 spans 13 amino acids.

There are a few counts of this clone. The chain links TRBV5-1 to TRBJ1-1, with TRBD1 matching 11 bases. V was pared by 4 bases and J by 6 bases, with 5 bases of the junction left unmatched. CDR3 size: 14 residues. Per germline, CDR1 SGHRS and CDR2 YFSETQ. CDR3 protein: CASSIGQGAAEAFF. In DNA form, the CDR3 reads TGCGCCAGCAGCATTGGACAGGGGGCCGCTGAAGCTTTCTTT.

The CDR3 DNA follows: TGTGCCAGCAGTTCAGACACCCGTAATCAGCCCCAGCATTTT. Encoded protein: CASSSDTRNQPQHF. The chain uses TRBV12-3 or TRBV12-4 and TRBJ1-5; D gene unclear. The CDR3 loop spans 14 amino acids. Deletions cut 4 bases from V and 4 bases from J, with 11 bases between.

Only one count was recorded for this clone. The rearrangement joins TRBV5-1 to TRBJ1-5; D is undetermined. The V end was cut by 2 bases, the J end by 4 bases, with 7 bases between. The CDR3 is 13 amino acids. Germline CDR1 reads SGHRS; CDR2 reads YFSETQ. CDR3 nucleotide sequence: TGCGCCAGCAGCTTACGGGGTAATCAGCCCCAGCATTTT. It translates to CASSLRGNQPQHF.

This chain uses TRBV30 with TRBJ2-3; D might be TRBD1 or TRBD2, each matching 6 bases. The germline gives CDR1 GTSNPN, CDR2 SVGIG (reference sequence). This CDR3 has 12 residues. Trimming took 7 bases from V and 0 from J, leaving 8 bases between them. CDR3 coding DNA: TGTGCCTACGGGGGCAGCACAGATACGCAGTATTTT. Encoded protein: CAYGGSTDTQYF.

This clone has at least ten counts. V and J are TRBV28 and TRBJ2-5; a weak D match, TRBD2 (7 bases). V lost 2 bases and J lost 2, with 21 bases in between. The CDR3 runs to 18 residues. CDR1 MDHEN and CDR2 SYDVKM come from the germline V gene. CDR3 nucleotide sequence: TGTGCCAGCAGTTTAGAGGGCGTGGGCGGGGGCGGGCAAGAGACCCAGTACTTC. Translating gives CASSLEGVGGGGQETQYF.

This clone turned up a few times. The rearrangement joins TRBV7-9 to TRBJ2-1; a possible D gene is TRBD2 (5 bases). This CDR3 region has 12 residues. Germline-derived CDR1 and CDR2 are SEHNR and FQNEAQ (reference sequence). V lost 3 bases and J lost 10, with 10 bases in between. CDR3 bases: TGTGCCAGCAGCTTCGAAGGAGGAGAGCAGTTCTTC. This codes for CASSFEGGEQFF.

The chain uses TRBV12-3 or TRBV12-4 and TRBJ2-2; TRBD2 aligns across 7 bases. This CDR3 has 15 residues. Trimming at V came to 7 bases and at J to 5 bases, leaving 10 bases not matched to a gene. The chain's CDR3 is CASNGWLAETGELFF. CDR3 coding DNA: TGTGCCAGCAATGGATGGCTAGCGGAAACCGGGGAGCTGTTTTTT.

This clone was found a few times. It is unclear where the CDR3 begins or ends on the DNA, so no DNA is shown, and the CDR3 is as TCRdb lists it. The V call is TRBV29-1, the J call TRBJ1-1; TRBD1, the D gene given by the table, was not confirmed from the DNA. The CDR3 sequence runs 13 residues, both termini included. Germline CDR1 is SQVTM and CDR2 is ANQGSEA. The CDR3 protein is CSVGTGIGRGSFF.

The chain is built from TRBV19 and TRBJ2-7; no reliable D call. V was cut by 10 bases and J by 7 bases, with 17 bases left in between. The length of the CDR3 is 12 residues. In germline, CDR1 is LNHDA, CDR2 SQIVND (reference sequence). This chain's CDR3 is CATTSRYGEQYF. CDR3 DNA: TGTGCCACCACCTCTAGATATGGGGAGCAGTACTTC.